One and the same sample provided the 27 T cell receptor beta chains below, sequenced in a study of cytomegalovirus exposure and HLA in healthy donors. TCRdb's table, derived via immunoSEQ multiplex PCR, lists solely in-frame clones and lacks some. Of around 98,000 clones listed, approximately 84% are singletons. The sample comprised PBMCs. The receptors were gathered from a man between 18 and 35 years old in good health and CMV-seropositive.

This clone was detected a few times. The CDR3 coding sequence is TGTGCCAGCAGCCGCCCTTGGGACTTCGGCTATGGCTACACCTTC. It codes for CASSRPWDFGYGYTF. This chain links TRBV21-1 with TRBJ1-2. TRBV21-1 is annotated as a pseudogene. CDR3 size: 15 residues.

The V gene is TRBV19, the J gene TRBJ2-7; a possible D gene is TRBD2 (6 bases). Per germline, CDR1 LNHDA and CDR2 SQIVND (reference sequence). Trimming shortened V by 4 bases and J by 0 bases, and 16 bases separated the two germline ends. CDR3 length: 16 residues. As DNA, the CDR3 is TGTGCCAGTAGTAAATCTCCGGGGACTGCCTCCTACGAGCAGTACTTC. Translating it yields CASSKSPGTASYEQYF.

The chain has TRBV7-2 and TRBJ2-5; 12 positions agree with TRBD1. The CDR3 consists of 14 residues. J lost 6 bases, V lost 5 bases, and 4 bases had no gene match. Per germline, CDR1 SGHTA and CDR2 FQGNSA. The CDR3 region is CASSPGQGAKTQYF. CDR3 sequence (DNA): TGTGCCAGCAGCCCGGGACAGGGGGCAAAGACCCAGTACTTC.

A single count supports this clone. This chain links TRBV19 with TRBJ1-5, with 7 nucleotides matching TRBD1. The CDR3 extends over 15 amino acids. V shed 5 bases and J 0 bases; nucleotides not matched to a gene: 4. CDR1 is LNHDA, CDR2 SQIVND, per germline (reference sequence). The CDR3 region is CASSQGGDSNQPQHF. The CDR3 nucleotides are TGTGCCAGTAGTCAGGGGGGCGATAGCAATCAGCCCCAGCATTTT.

The rearrangement uses TRBV5-6 and TRBJ2-7, with TRBD1 matching over 10 bases. Looked up from germline, CDR1 is SGHDT and CDR2 is YYEEEE. V lost 4 bases, J lost 3 bases, and 10 bases stayed unmatched. The CDR3 sequence is 16 residues long. The CDR3 nucleotides are TGTGCCAGCAGCCGACCCCCTGGACAGGGGGGCTACGAGCAGTACTTC. This gives the protein CASSRPPGQGGYEQYF.

The gene calls are TRBV4-2 and TRBJ1-6; TRBD1 matches 7 bases. Trimming cost V 0 bases and J 6 bases; bases outside gene matches: 5. The CDR3 has 16 amino acids. Germline V CDR1 and CDR2: LGHNA, YNFKEQ. CDR3 in amino acids: CASSQDVQGVNSPLHF. In nucleotides, the CDR3 is TGTGCCAGCAGCCAAGATGTGCAGGGGGTTAATTCACCCCTCCACTTT.

The chain joins TRBV6-5 to TRBJ1-2, with TRBD1 identical over 8 bases. The germline gives CDR1 MNHEY, CDR2 SVGAGI. The CDR3 spans 14 residues. The ends lost 6 bases at V and 4 bases at J; junction bases unmatched: 7. In nucleotides, the CDR3 is TGTGCCAGCAGCCGGACAGGGACGGGCTATGGCTACACCTTC. As protein: CASSRTGTGYGYTF.

This clone was found a few times. This chain joins TRBV10-3 and TRBJ1-2, with D uncertain. Deletions cut 0 bases from V and 0 bases from J, with 2 bases between. The CDR3 runs to 13 residues. Germline CDR1 reads ENHRY; CDR2 reads SYGVKD. CDR3: CAISESANYGYTF. CDR3 nucleotides: TGTGCCATCAGTGAGTCCGCTAACTATGGCTACACCTTC.

The V gene is TRBV4-3, the J gene TRBJ1-3; D is undetermined. V was cut by 1 base and J by 1 base, with 5 bases left in between. CDR1 and CDR2 from the germline V gene are LGHNA and YSLEER. The CDR3 totals 14 residues. The CDR3 DNA sequence: TGCGCCAGCAGCCAAGGCGCTTCTGGAAACACCATATATTTT. This gives the protein CASSQGASGNTIYF.

The V and J genes are TRBV19 and TRBJ2-5, with a weak D call TRBD1 (8 bases). The germline V gene encodes CDR1 LNHDA and CDR2 SQIVND (reference sequence). The CDR3 extends over 15 amino acids. Trimming took 8 bases from V and 2 from J, leaving 18 bases between them. As DNA, the CDR3 is TGTGCCAGTGAGAGGACAGGGAGGGGGCAAGAGACCCAGTACTTC. This codes for CASERTGRGQETQYF.

V and J are TRBV27 and TRBJ2-5; TRBD2 is a possible D gene (6 bases). V dropped 5 bases and J dropped 2 bases, with 15 bases sitting between them. There are 15 residues in the CDR3. The germline gives CDR1 MNHEY, CDR2 SMNVEV (reference sequence). The CDR3 DNA follows: TGTGCCAGCAGTGCCAGGACGCGGGGTCAAGAGACCCAGTACTTC. This codes for CASSARTRGQETQYF.

The sample holds one count of this clone. The rearrangement joins TRBV6-1 to TRBJ1-6; the match to TRBD1 covers 7 bases. The CDR3 extends over 15 amino acids. Per the germline V gene, CDR1 is MNHNS and CDR2 is SASEGT. The ends lost 2 bases at V and 4 bases at J; junction bases unmatched: 2. The CDR3 nucleotides are TGTGCCAGCAGTGAACAGGGACAGTATAATTCACCCCTCCACTTT. Encoded protein: CASSEQGQYNSPLHF.

The chain joins TRBV5-4 to TRBJ2-2; a weak D match, TRBD1 (5 bases). Germline V gene lookup returns CDR1 SGHNT and CDR2 YYREEE (reference sequence). This CDR3 has 14 residues. Trimming took off 4 bases at V and 6 bases at J, with 13 bases between the two ends. The CDR3 coding sequence is TGTGCCAGCAGCACGACCCAGGGTCCCGGGGAGCTGTTTTTT. Protein: CASSTTQGPGELFF. Looking up the rest from reference TRBV5-4 and TRBJ2-2 gives the full variable domain: ETGVTQSPTHLIKTRGQQVTLRCSSQSGHNTVSWYQQALGQGPQFIFQYYREEENGRGNFPPRFSGLQFPNYSSELNVNALELDDSALYLCASSTTQGPGELFFGEGSRLTVL.

In the case of this clone: The same CDR3 is also encoded by other DNA sequences in this sample. The chain employs TRBV20-1 and TRBJ2-7; D unresolved. V was clipped by 1 base and J by 4 bases, with 5 bases between them. Germline CDR1 reads DFQATT; CDR2 reads SNEGSKA (reference sequence). The CDR3 runs 11 residues. CDR3 sequence reads: CSARAAYEQYF. The CDR3 DNA sequence: TGCAGTGCTAGAGCAGCGTACGAGCAGTACTTC.

The V and J genes are TRBV5-1 and TRBJ2-5, with a tentative D call TRBD2 (6 bases). The CDR3 covers 14 residues. V was pared by 4 bases and J by 2 bases, with 12 bases between. Germline lookup yields CDR1 SGHRS and CDR2 YFSETQ. CDR3 region: CASSPGLLQETQYF. The CDR3 nucleotides read TGCGCCAGCAGCCCGGGACTTCTACAAGAGACCCAGTACTTC.

V usage is TRBV9 and J usage is TRBJ2-1; the match to TRBD2 covers 8 bases. Germline V gives CDR1 SGDLS, CDR2 YYNGEE. The CDR3 is 17 residues long. J lost 1 base, V lost 0 bases, and 6 bases had no gene match. CDR3 loop: CASSVDPPGGSYNEQFF. CDR3 bases: TGTGCCAGCAGCGTAGACCCCCCGGGGGGGTCCTACAATGAGCAGTTCTTC.

The rearrangement links TRBV5-6 to TRBJ1-3; D perhaps matches TRBD1 (6 bases). The CDR3 spans 16 residues. Germline V gives CDR1 SGHDT, CDR2 YYEEEE. V was clipped by 3 bases and J by 1 base, with 14 bases between them. The CDR3 region is CASSSRGHFSGNTIYF. DNA of the CDR3: TGTGCCAGCAGCTCCCGGGGACACTTTTCTGGAAACACCATATATTTT.

This clone appeared a few times. The rearrangement links TRBV4-3 to TRBJ2-1; 9 bases match TRBD2. The CDR3 contains 19 residues. Unmatched junction bases numbered 12, after V lost 0 bases and J lost 3 bases. Germline-derived CDR1 and CDR2 are LGHNA and YSLEER. CDR3 amino acids: CASSQDYPPASGIYNEQFF. The CDR3 bases are TGCGCCAGCAGCCAAGATTACCCTCCCGCTAGCGGGATCTACAATGAGCAGTTCTTC.

V is TRBV5-4 and J is TRBJ2-3; 7 bases align to TRBD2. Germline CDR1 reads SGHNT; CDR2 reads YYREEE (reference sequence). There are 15 residues in the CDR3. V dropped 4 bases and J dropped 3; count of bases not matched to a gene: 8. The CDR3 region is CASSGGGRGTDTQYF. CDR3 sequence (DNA): TGTGCCAGCAGCGGGGGAGGGCGGGGGACAGATACGCAGTATTTT.

J is TRBJ2-5 and V is TRBV7-3; TRBD2 matches at 16 bases. CDR1 SGHTA and CDR2 FQGTGA come from the germline V gene. The V gene end was trimmed by 5 bases and the J gene end by 2 bases; junction bases not matched to a gene: 11. CDR3 length equals 19 residues. CDR3 bases: TGTGCCAGCAGCCCGGGACTAGCGGGGGGGCCGGCTATACAAGAGACCCAGTACTTC. This sequence encodes CASSPGLAGGPAIQETQYF.

The V and J genes are TRBV5-1 and TRBJ2-6; no firm D call. V was clipped by 2 bases and J by 0 bases, with 6 bases between them. In germline, CDR1 is SGHRS, CDR2 YFSETQ. The CDR3 is 15 amino acids. The CDR3, as DNA: TGCGCCAGCAGCTTCGGGTTCTCTGGGGCCAACGTCCTGACTTTC. Translated: CASSFGFSGANVLTF.

The gene calls are TRBV28 and TRBJ1-2, with D maybe TRBD1 (6 bases). V lost 5 bases, J lost 5 bases, and 18 bases lay in between. Looked up from germline, CDR1 is MDHEN and CDR2 is SYDVKM. The CDR3 consists of 15 residues. DNA for the CDR3: TGTGCCAGCAGTCCCCCTGGCAGGGGAGTTTATGGCTACACCTTC. Its translation: CASSPPGRGVYGYTF.

The chain joins TRBV7-3 to TRBJ2-3; D may be TRBD1 (8 bases). V was clipped by 4 bases and J by 9 bases, with 14 bases between them. The germline gives CDR1 SGHTA, CDR2 FQGTGA. This CDR3 is 13 amino acids long. Written as DNA, the CDR3 is TGTGCCAGCAGCTCAAACAGGGGGGGGACGCAGTATTTT. The encoded protein is CASSSNRGGTQYF.

The chain links TRBV11-2 to TRBJ2-3; 10 bases line up with TRBD2. J gave up 6 bases and V 5 bases, and 14 bases lay outside the gene matches. CDR3 length: 17 amino acids. Germline CDR1 reads SGHAT; CDR2 reads FQNNGV. As DNA, the CDR3 is TGTGCCAGCAGCCCACTTTCAGCGGGGGGGCCGGTGGATACGCAGTATTTT. The encoded protein is CASSPLSAGGPVDTQYF. Supplemented by reference TRBV11-2 and TRBJ2-3, the full variable domain reads EAGVAQSPRYKIIEKRQSVAFWCNPISGHATLYWYQQILGQGPKLLIQFQNNGVVDDSQLPKDRFSAERLKGVDSTLKIQPAKLEDSAVYLCASSPLSAGGPVDTQYFGPGTRLTVL.

This clone came up once. The rearrangement joins TRBV9 to TRBJ2-7; possible D gene TRBD2, 6 bases. This CDR3 has 15 amino acids. Germline V gene lookup returns CDR1 SGDLS and CDR2 YYNGEE. Deletions cut 2 bases from V and 2 bases from J, with 14 bases between. CDR3 nucleotide sequence: TGTGCCAGCAGCGTTCAAGCGGGTAATACCTACGAGCAGTACTTC. The encoded protein is CASSVQAGNTYEQYF.

The chain combines TRBV9 with TRBJ1-2, with 9 bases that match TRBD1. Germline V gene sequence: CDR1 SGDLS, CDR2 YYNGEE. The CDR3 extends over 18 amino acids. V dropped 0 bases and J dropped 5; count of bases not matched to a gene: 14. This CDR3 is CASSVDGQGPSAPYGYTF. Here the CDR3 DNA reads TGTGCCAGCAGCGTAGACGGACAGGGGCCATCTGCGCCGTATGGCTACACCTTC. The whole variable domain, remainder taken from reference TRBV9 and TRBJ1-2, is DSGVTQTPKHLITATGQRVTLRCSPRSGDLSVYWYQQSLDQGLQFLIQYYNGEERAKGNILERFSAQQFPDLHSELNLSSLELGDSALYFCASSVDGQGPSAPYGYTFGSGTRLTVV.

The chain carries TRBV27 and TRBJ2-7; D possibly corresponds to TRBD1 (7 bases). Per the germline V gene, CDR1 is MNHEY and CDR2 is SMNVEV (reference sequence). There are 14 residues in the CDR3. V was clipped by 3 bases and J by 3 bases, with 12 bases between them. The CDR3 loop is CASSLEGAGYEQYF. CDR3 nucleotides: TGTGCCAGCAGTTTGGAGGGGGCAGGCTACGAGCAGTACTTC.